The rows below give T cell receptor beta chains drawn from one sample of a study of T cell changes during pregnancy in multiple sclerosis. Produced via immunoSEQ multiplex PCR; TCRdb's table is partial and in-frame only. The sample shows fewer than 90,000 clones, roughly 91% of them seen only once. Sequencing was performed on peripheral blood, taken in the first trimester of pregnancy. Every receptor here comes from a female donor with multiple sclerosis, enrolled in a pregnancy study. Each CDR3 is given with its conserved first and last residue. The D gene is left open where the match is weak.

V: TRBV6-1
D: .
J: TRBJ2-2
DNA: TGTGCCAGCAGTGAAGTTAGTCTAGAGGAGCTGTTTTTT
CDR3: CASSEVSLEELFF

V: TRBV29-1
D: .
J: TRBJ1-1
DNA: TGCAGCGTTTTTCAAGGGGTGAACACTGAAGCTTTCTTT
CDR3: CSVFQGVNTEAFF

V: TRBV10-3
D: .
J: TRBJ2-7
DNA: TGTGCCATCAGATTGGGACAGGGGCAACGACTAGCGGGAAATGAGCAGTACTTC
CDR3: CAIRLGQGQRLAGNEQYF

V: TRBV29-1
D: TRBD1
J: TRBJ1-2
DNA: TGCAGCGTTGGGAGACAGGGCGGCGTATATGGCTACACCTTC
CDR3: CSVGRQGGVYGYTF

V: TRBV5-4
D: TRBD1
J: TRBJ1-1
DNA: TGTGCCAGCAGCTTGGCGGACAGGCCCACTGAAGCTTTCTTT
CDR3: CASSLADRPTEAFF

V: TRBV9
D: .
J: TRBJ1-4
DNA: TGTGCCAGCAGCGTAGACCCTACTTCTACCGAAAAACTGTTTTTT
CDR3: CASSVDPTSTEKLFF

V: TRBV30
D: .
J: TRBJ2-7
DNA: TGTGCCTGGAGTGGGACAATCTACGAGCAGTACTTC
CDR3: CAWSGTIYEQYF

V: TRBV21-1
D: .
J: TRBJ1-3
DNA: TGTGCCAGCACCAAAGATGGGGCGAAGTCTGGAAACACCATATATTTT
CDR3: CASTKDGAKSGNTIYF

V: TRBV19
D: TRBD1
J: TRBJ2-7
DNA: TGTGCCAGTAGTCCCGACCACAGGGGCCCATCGTACGAGCAGTACTTC
CDR3: CASSPDHRGPSYEQYF

V: TRBV19
D: TRBD1
J: TRBJ1-5
DNA: TGTGCCAGTAGTTACTCCGGGACAGGTACTCAGCCCCAGCATTTT
CDR3: CASSYSGTGTQPQHF